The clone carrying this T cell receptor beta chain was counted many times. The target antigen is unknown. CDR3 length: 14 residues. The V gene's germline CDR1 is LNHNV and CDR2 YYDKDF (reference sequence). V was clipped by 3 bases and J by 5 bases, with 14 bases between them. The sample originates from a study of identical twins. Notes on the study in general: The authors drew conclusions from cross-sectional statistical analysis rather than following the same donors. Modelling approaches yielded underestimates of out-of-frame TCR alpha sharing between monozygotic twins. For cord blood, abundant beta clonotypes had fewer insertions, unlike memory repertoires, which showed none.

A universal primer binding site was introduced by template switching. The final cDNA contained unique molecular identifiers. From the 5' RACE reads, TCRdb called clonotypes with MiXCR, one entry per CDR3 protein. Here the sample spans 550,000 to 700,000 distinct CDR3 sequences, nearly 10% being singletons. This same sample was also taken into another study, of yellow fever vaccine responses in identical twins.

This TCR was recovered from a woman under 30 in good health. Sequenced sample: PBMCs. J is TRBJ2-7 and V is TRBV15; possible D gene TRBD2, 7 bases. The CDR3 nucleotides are TGTGCCACCAGCAGGGCGGGGGCTAGCGACGAGCAGTACTTC. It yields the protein CATSRAGASDEQYF.